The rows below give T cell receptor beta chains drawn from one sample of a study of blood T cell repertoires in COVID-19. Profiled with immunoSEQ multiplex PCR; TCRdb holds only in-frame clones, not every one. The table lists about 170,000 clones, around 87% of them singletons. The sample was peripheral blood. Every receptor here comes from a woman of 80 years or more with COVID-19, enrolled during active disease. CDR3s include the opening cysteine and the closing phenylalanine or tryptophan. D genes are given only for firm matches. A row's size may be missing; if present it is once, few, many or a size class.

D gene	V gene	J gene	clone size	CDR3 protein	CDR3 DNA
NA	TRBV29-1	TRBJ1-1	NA	CSVETSQNTEAFF	TGCAGCGTTGAAACATCCCAGAACACTGAAGCTTTCTTT
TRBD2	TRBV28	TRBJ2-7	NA	CASSPSGLAGPEQYF	TGTGCCAGCAGTCCGTCGGGCCTAGCGGGACCCGAGCAGTACTTC
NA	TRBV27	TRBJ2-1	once	CASATRDNPNEQFF	TGTGCCAGCGCCACAAGGGACAATCCCAATGAGCAGTTCTTC
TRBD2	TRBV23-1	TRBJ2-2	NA	CASSLSREGRLPNTGELFF	TGCGCCAGCAGTCTCTCGCGGGAGGGGCGACTACCGAACACCGGGGAGCTGTTTTTT
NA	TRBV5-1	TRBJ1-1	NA	CASSLNSPKIGEAFF	TGCGCCAGCAGCTTGAACAGCCCGAAGATAGGAGAAGCTTTCTTT
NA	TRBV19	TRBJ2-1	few	CASSEWSSGANEQFF	TGTGCCAGTAGTGAGTGGTCGAGTGGGGCCAATGAGCAGTTCTTC
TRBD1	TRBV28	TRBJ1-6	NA	CASSVRTGVGDSPLHF	TGTGCCAGCAGTGTAAGGACAGGGGTTGGGGATTCACCCCTCCACTTT
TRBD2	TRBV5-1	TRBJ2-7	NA	CASSASSGSIYEQYF	TGCGCCAGCAGCGCGAGTAGCGGGAGTATTTACGAGCAGTACTTC
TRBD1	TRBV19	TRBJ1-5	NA	CASRDRGLGNQPQHF	TGTGCCAGTAGGGACAGGGGGCTAGGAAATCAGCCCCAGCATTTT
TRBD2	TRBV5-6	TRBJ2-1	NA	CASSPGVASGTSGFRQFF	TGTGCCAGCAGCCCTGGGGTGGCTTCCGGGACTAGCGGGTTTCGGCAGTTCTTC
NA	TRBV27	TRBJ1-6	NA	CASSYNSQGGSPLHF	TGTGCCAGCAGTTATAACAGCCAAGGGGGTTCACCCCTCCACTTT
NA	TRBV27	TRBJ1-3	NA	CASSPLDSRFSGNTIYF	TGTGCCAGCAGTCCACTCGACAGCCGTTTCTCTGGAAACACCATATATTTT
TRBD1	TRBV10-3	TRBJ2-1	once	CAISESKGQGANEQFF	TGTGCCATCAGTGAGTCGAAAGGACAGGGGGCGAATGAGCAGTTCTTC
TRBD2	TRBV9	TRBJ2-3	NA	CASSVGVSGTPTSTDTQYF	TGTGCCAGCAGCGTAGGGGTTAGCGGGACTCCAACTAGCACAGATACGCAGTATTTT
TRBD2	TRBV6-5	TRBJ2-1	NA	CASKVAGVQSSEQFF	TGTGCCAGTAAAGTAGCGGGAGTCCAAAGCAGTGAGCAGTTCTTC
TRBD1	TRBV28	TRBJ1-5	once	CASSFIQGANQPQHF	TGTGCCAGCAGTTTCATACAGGGGGCGAATCAGCCCCAGCATTTT
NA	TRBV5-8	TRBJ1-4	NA	CASRPRGDEKLFF	TGTGCCAGCAGACCCCGGGGGGATGAAAAACTGTTTTTT
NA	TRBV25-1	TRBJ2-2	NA	CASSDPDYPRGGELFF	TGTGCCAGCAGTGACCCGGACTACCCGCGGGGCGGGGAGCTGTTTTTT
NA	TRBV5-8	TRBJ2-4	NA	CASSSSHAIQYF	TGTGCCAGCAGCTCGAGTCACGCCATTCAGTACTTC
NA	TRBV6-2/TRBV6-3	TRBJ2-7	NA	CASSYSGVGGTYEQYF	TGTGCCAGCAGTTACTCCGGGGTGGGCGGAACCTACGAGCAGTACTTC
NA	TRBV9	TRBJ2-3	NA	CASSVESVRDTQYF	TGTGCCAGCAGCGTAGAATCGGTGAGGGATACGCAGTATTTT
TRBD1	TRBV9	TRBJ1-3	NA	CASSPGQVFSGNTIYF	TGTGCCAGCAGCCCGGGACAGGTTTTCTCTGGAAACACCATATATTTT
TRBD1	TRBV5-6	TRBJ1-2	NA	CASSLSGGGGFGYTF	TGTGCCAGCAGCTTATCAGGGGGTGGAGGGTTTGGCTACACCTTC
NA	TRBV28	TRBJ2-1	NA	CASSFAEVLLGNEQFF	TGTGCCAGCAGTTTCGCTGAGGTTCTCCTAGGCAATGAGCAGTTCTTC
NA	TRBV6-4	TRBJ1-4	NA	CASSDSYGEKLFF	TGTGCCAGCAGTGACTCTTACGGTGAAAAACTGTTTTTT
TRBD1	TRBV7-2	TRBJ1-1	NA	CASSFQVSDRGLGAFF	TGTGCCAGCAGCTTTCAGGTTTCGGACAGGGGGCTCGGAGCTTTCTTT
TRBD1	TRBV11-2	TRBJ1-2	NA	CASRQTGGSGYTF	TGTGCCAGCAGACAAACAGGGGGCTCTGGCTACACCTTC
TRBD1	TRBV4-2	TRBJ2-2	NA	CASSQPGQGADGSSGELFF	TGTGCCAGCAGCCAGCCGGGACAGGGGGCAGATGGGTCATCCGGGGAGCTGTTTTTT
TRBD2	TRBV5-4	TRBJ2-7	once	CASSSAGTSGRYEQYF	TGTGCCAGCAGCTCAGCCGGGACTAGCGGGAGGTACGAGCAGTACTTC
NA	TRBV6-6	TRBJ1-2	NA	CASSRTTAPNYGYTF	TGTGCCAGCAGCCGGACAACCGCCCCTAACTATGGCTACACCTTC
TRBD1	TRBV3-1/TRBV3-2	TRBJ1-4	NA	CASSPSGQGEELFF	TGTGCCAGCAGCCCCTCAGGACAGGGAGAGGAACTGTTTTTT
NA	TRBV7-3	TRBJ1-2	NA	CASSQVEGYGYTF	TGTGCCAGCAGCCAGGTCGAGGGTTATGGCTACACCTTC
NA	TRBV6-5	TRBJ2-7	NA	CASSYGDSKVQYF	TGTGCCAGCAGTTACGGGGACTCCAAGGTGCAGTACTTC
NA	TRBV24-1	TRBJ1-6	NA	CATSDTGLPVSYNSPLHF	TGTGCCACCAGTGATACCGGACTACCAGTCTCCTATAATTCACCCCTCCACTTT
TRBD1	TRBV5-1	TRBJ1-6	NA	CASSPGQGANSPLHF	TGCGCCAGCAGCCCGGGACAGGGGGCTAATTCACCCCTCCACTTT
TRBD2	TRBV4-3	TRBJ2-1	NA	CASSPAGAYNEQFF	TGCGCCAGCAGCCCGGCGGGGGCCTACAATGAGCAGTTCTTC